The 28 T cell receptor beta chains presented below share a single source sample, sequenced in a study of Ad26.COV2.S vaccination and SARS-CoV-2 variants. Profiled with immunoSEQ multiplex PCR; TCRdb holds only in-frame clones, not every one. Here the sample spans fewer than 55,000 clones, 83% being singletons. The specimen comprised peripheral blood, sampled after recovery from COVID-19. The receptors stem from a human donor who had recovered from COVID-19.

This clone appeared a few times. The V call is TRBV7-2, the J call TRBJ1-1; D is ambiguous. Trimming stripped 3 bases from V and 8 bases from J, with 13 bases between. CDR1 SGHTA and CDR2 FQGNSA come from the germline V gene. The CDR3 length is 13 residues. CDR3 in amino acids: CASSFYIASEAFF. The CDR3 region has the DNA TGTGCCAGCAGCTTCTATATTGCCTCCGAAGCTTTCTTT. Full variable domain (rest looked up from reference TRBV7-2 and TRBJ1-1): GAGVSQSPSNKVTEKGKDVELRCDPISGHTALYWYRQSLGQGLEFLIYFQGNSAPDKSGLPSDRFSAERTGGSVSTLTIQRTQQEDSAVYLCASSFYIASEAFFGQGTRLTVV.

This chain connects TRBV6-5 to TRBJ2-7; 8 bases match TRBD1. Germline-derived CDR1 and CDR2 are MNHEY and SVGAGI. V lost 11 bases and J lost 7; bases outside the gene matches: 10. CDR3 length: 12 amino acids. CDR3 sequence reads: CAVTGTGREQYF. For the CDR3, the DNA is TGTGCCGTAACCGGGACAGGTAGGGAGCAGTACTTC.

This chain joins TRBV4-2 and TRBJ1-3; no clear D. CDR3 length equals 17 residues. Germline CDR1 LGHNA, CDR2 YNFKEQ. Trimming removed 0 bases at V and 0 bases at J, with 12 bases between. In DNA form, the CDR3 reads TGTGCCAGCAGCCAAGAGGGAGGGTACCTCTCTGGAAACACCATATATTTT. It yields the protein CASSQEGGYLSGNTIYF.

This chain joins TRBV12-3 or TRBV12-4 and TRBJ1-2; a weak D match, TRBD1 (5 bases). The CDR3 is 13 amino acids. The V end was cut by 3 bases, the J end by 10 bases, with 15 bases between. The chain's CDR3 is CASSFGVGQDYTF. In DNA, the CDR3 is TGTGCCAGCAGTTTTGGGGTGGGGCAGGACTACACCTTC.

The chain links TRBV10-3 to TRBJ2-1, with unresolved D. In germline, CDR1 is ENHRY, CDR2 SYGVKD. This CDR3 has 16 residues. Deletions cut 3 bases from V and 3 bases from J, with 15 bases between. CDR3 residues: CAISDVVGLLYNEQFF. For the CDR3, the DNA is TGTGCCATCAGTGACGTCGTGGGCTTGCTCTACAATGAGCAGTTCTTC.

The chain recombines TRBV11-2 with TRBJ1-1; no clear D. Germline loops: CDR1 SGHAT, CDR2 FQNNGV. The CDR3 covers 13 residues. The germline V and J ends were trimmed by 6 bases and 7 bases, with 15 bases remaining between them. The CDR3 sequence: CASRFVRHNEAFF. The CDR3 nucleotides read TGTGCCAGCAGATTCGTGAGGCATAATGAAGCTTTCTTT. The full variable domain, rest sourced from reference TRBV11-2 and TRBJ1-1, is EAGVAQSPRYKIIEKRQSVAFWCNPISGHATLYWYQQILGQGPKLLIQFQNNGVVDDSQLPKDRFSAERLKGVDSTLKIQPAKLEDSAVYLCASRFVRHNEAFFGQGTRLTVV.

The DNA of the CDR3 is TGTGCCAGCAGCTTAAGGTGGACAGGGGGCGGCGAAGAGACCCAGTACTTC. It translates to CASSLRWTGGGEETQYF. The rearrangement links TRBV7-8 to TRBJ2-5, with 11 bases matching TRBD1. V trimming: 2 bases; J trimming: 3 bases; junction bases outside the gene matches: 8. CDR1 is SGHVS, CDR2 FQNEAQ, per germline. The length of the CDR3 is 17 residues.

This chain joins TRBV18 and TRBJ1-6; D gene ambiguous. CDR3 length equals 15 residues. V lost 3 bases, J lost 3 bases, and 9 bases lay in between. Germline CDR1 and CDR2: KGHSH and LQKENI. Here the CDR3 reads CASSPPDGYNSPLHF. The CDR3 DNA reads as TGTGCCAGCTCACCGCCGGACGGCTATAATTCACCCCTCCACTTT.

The rearrangement links TRBV29-1 to TRBJ1-1, with D hard to call. The germline V gene encodes CDR1 SQVTM and CDR2 ANQGSEA. The CDR3 is made up of 13 amino acids. Trimming stripped 3 bases from V and 5 bases from J, with 13 bases between. CDR3 residues: CSVDDGIRTEAFF. For the CDR3, the DNA is TGCAGCGTTGACGACGGCATAAGGACTGAAGCTTTCTTT. The variable domain in full, with the rest retrieved from reference TRBV29-1 and TRBJ1-1, is SAVISQKPSRDICQRGTSLTIQCQVDSQVTMMFWYRQQPGQSLTLIATANQGSEATYESGFVIDKFPISRPNLTFSTLTVSNMSPEDSSIYLCSVDDGIRTEAFFGQGTRLTVV.

In its sample, this clone was seen a few times. This rearrangement joins TRBV28 to TRBJ2-7; no firm D call. Germline V CDR1 and CDR2: MDHEN, SYDVKM. CDR3 length: 14 amino acids. Trimming pared 5 bases from V and 1 base from J, leaving 12 bases between. CDR3 sequence: CASSPPRRSYEQYF. Written as DNA, the CDR3 is TGTGCCAGCAGTCCTCCCCGGCGATCCTACGAGCAGTACTTC.

This chain links TRBV27 with TRBJ2-1; a weak D match, TRBD2 (5 bases). V gave up 5 bases and J gave up 6 bases, with 11 bases separating them. CDR1 and CDR2 from the germline V gene are MNHEY and SMNVEV (reference sequence). This CDR3 region has 13 residues. The CDR3 DNA reads as TGTGCCAGCAGTGCCACTAGGCGCAATGAGCAGTTCTTC. Translation: CASSATRRNEQFF.

This sequence joins TRBV9 and TRBJ1-2; D might be TRBD1 (5 bases). The germline V and J ends were trimmed by 4 bases and 1 base, with 20 bases remaining between them. The germline V gene encodes CDR1 SGDLS and CDR2 YYNGEE. CDR3 length: 17 residues. The CDR3 loop is CASSSGGQAGLNYGYTF. CDR3 nucleotide sequence: TGTGCCAGCAGCAGCGGGGGTCAGGCAGGGCTTAACTATGGCTACACCTTC.

The chain uses TRBV7-3 and TRBJ1-2; 8 nucleotides agree with TRBD1. The CDR3 consists of 15 residues. The ends lost 2 bases at V and 6 bases at J; junction bases unmatched: 8. Germline lookup yields CDR1 SGHTA and CDR2 FQGTGA. CDR3 residues: CASSLGSGGSDGYTF. The DNA for the CDR3 is TGTGCCAGCAGCTTAGGTTCAGGGGGCTCGGATGGCTACACCTTC.

This clone was counted a single time. The rearrangement uses TRBV24-1 and TRBJ2-1, with D possibly matching TRBD1 (6 bases). Trimming took off 4 bases at V and 0 bases at J, with 18 bases between the two ends. Germline loops: CDR1 KGHDR, CDR2 SFDVKD. This CDR3 is built from 18 residues. CDR3 in amino acids: CATSDPGQKPSSYNEQFF. For the CDR3, the DNA is TGTGCCACCAGTGACCCAGGACAGAAACCGAGCTCCTACAATGAGCAGTTCTTC.

The chain links TRBV19 to TRBJ1-1; the D is unclear. CDR1 and CDR2 from the germline V gene are LNHDA and SQIVND (reference sequence). This CDR3 is built from 13 residues. Trimming removed 2 bases at V and 4 bases at J, with 8 bases between. CDR3 DNA sequence: TGTGCCAGTAGTATATGGGGAGCCACTGAAGCTTTCTTT. This codes for CASSIWGATEAFF.

The V call is TRBV9, the J call TRBJ1-1; TRBD1 agrees at 7 bases. The CDR3 loop spans 14 amino acids. From germline, CDR1 is SGDLS and CDR2 YYNGEE. The V segment lost 0 bases and the J segment 2 bases; nucleotides outside the gene matches: 1. This CDR3 is CASSVGTGNTEAFF. CDR3 DNA sequence: TGTGCCAGCAGCGTAGGGACAGGCAACACTGAAGCTTTCTTT.

This chain uses TRBV27 with TRBJ2-1; 7 bases line up with TRBD2. Germline-derived CDR1 and CDR2 are MNHEY and SMNVEV (reference sequence). V was pared by 3 bases and J by 5 bases, with 13 bases of the junction left unmatched. CDR3 length: 17 residues. Here the CDR3 reads CASSFPFRGGNHNEQFF. The CDR3 nucleotides are TGTGCCAGCAGTTTCCCGTTCCGCGGGGGTAACCACAATGAGCAGTTCTTC.

This clone was recorded only once. An end of the junction differs from the germline gene, which may be a read error. The gene calls are TRBV9 and TRBJ1-2; 9 nucleotides align to TRBD1. Germline assignment: CDR1 SGDLS and CDR2 YYNGEE. This CDR3 has 15 residues. The DNA for the CDR3 is TGTGCCAGCACCGTAGACACAGGGGGCGTCTATGGCTACACCTTC. It codes for CASTVDTGGVYGYTF. The whole variable domain, filled in from reference TRBV9 and TRBJ1-2, reads DSGVTQTPKHLITATGQRVTLRCSPRSGDLSVYWYQQSLDQGLQFLIQYYNGEERAKGNILERFSAQQFPDLHSELNLSSLELGDSALYFCASTVDTGGVYGYTFGSGTRLTVV.

The chain couples TRBV30 to TRBJ2-7, with D perhaps assigned TRBD1 or TRBD2 (6 bases each). V shed 0 bases and J shed 9 bases, with 12 bases lying between them. Germline V CDR1 and CDR2: GTSNPN, SVGIG (reference sequence). This CDR3 spans 12 amino acids. CDR3 DNA sequence: TGTGCCTGGAGTGTAAGGGGGGTGGGGCAGTACTTC. It specifies CAWSVRGVGQYF.

The rearrangement links TRBV24-1 to TRBJ2-5, with D tentatively TRBD1 (5 bases). This CDR3 has 14 amino acids. The germline CDR1 and CDR2 sequences are KGHDR and SFDVKD. Trimming took 3 bases from V and 4 from J, leaving 11 bases between them. The CDR3 loop reads CATSDRVGVETQYF. The CDR3 DNA sequence: TGTGCCACCAGTGATAGGGTAGGGGTAGAGACCCAGTACTTC.

This clone has only one observation. The chain has TRBV6-5 and TRBJ2-5; 10 bases agree with TRBD2. CDR1 MNHEY and CDR2 SVGAGI come from the germline V gene. CDR3 length: 15 amino acids. Unmatched junction bases numbered 5, after V lost 4 bases and J lost 3 bases. The CDR3 DNA follows: TGTGCCAGCAGTTCGGCAGCGGGGGGGGAAGAGACCCAGTACTTC. This gives the protein CASSSAAGGEETQYF.

This chain joins TRBV5-1 and TRBJ1-4; the D is unclear. CDR3 size: 14 residues. Per germline, CDR1 SGHRS and CDR2 YFSETQ. Trimming cost V 4 bases and J 7 bases, with 14 bases left between them. This CDR3 is CASSGSYTGEKLFF. The CDR3 nucleotides read TGCGCCAGCAGCGGGAGTTACACGGGTGAAAAACTGTTTTTT.

J is TRBJ2-7 and V is TRBV6-5; 8 positions agree with TRBD1. Germline assignment: CDR1 MNHEY and CDR2 SVGAGI. The CDR3 consists of 15 residues. The junction had 7 bases not matched to a gene; V was cut back by 6 bases and J by 0 bases. The CDR3 is CASRGQVAFSYEQYF. The CDR3 DNA follows: TGTGCCAGCAGGGGACAGGTGGCCTTCTCCTACGAGCAGTACTTC.

The rearrangement uses TRBV7-9 and TRBJ2-6; tentative D call: TRBD1 (5 bases). Trimming stripped 6 bases from V and 2 bases from J, with 11 bases between. The CDR3 is 15 amino acids. CDR1 is SEHNR and CDR2 is FQNEAQ in the germline V gene (reference sequence). The CDR3 loop reads CASRSVDTGANVLTF. The CDR3 nucleotides are TGTGCCAGCAGGTCCGTGGACACTGGGGCCAACGTCCTGACTTTC.

CDR3 sequence reads: CASSQYTGGNGYTF. Here the CDR3 DNA reads TGTGCCAGCTCACAATATACAGGGGGCAATGGCTACACCTTC. The chain has TRBV18 and TRBJ1-2; 9 bases map to TRBD1. Germline V CDR1 and CDR2: KGHSH, LQKENI. The CDR3 runs 14 residues. After removal of 4 bases from V and 6 bases from J, the junction contained 6 bases not matched to a gene.

The chain employs TRBV7-2 and TRBJ2-4; tentative D call: TRBD1 (5 bases). The V end lost 0 bases, the J end lost 7 bases, and 13 bases lay between the germline ends. Germline V gives CDR1 SGHTA, CDR2 FQGNSA. The CDR3 runs to 15 residues. CDR3 DNA sequence: TGTGCCAGCAGCTTAGCGAGCAGGGTCTTGAACATTCAGTACTTC. This codes for CASSLASRVLNIQYF.

The rearrangement uses TRBV6-1 and TRBJ1-3; no definite D call. The CDR3 consists of 19 residues. The germline gives CDR1 MNHNS, CDR2 SASEGT. Trimming stripped 2 bases from V and 0 bases from J, with 20 bases between. The CDR3 bases are TGTGCCAGCAGTGAAAGGGAACAACTCTTCACTCTCTCTGGAAACACCATATATTTT. This translates into CASSEREQLFTLSGNTIYF.

The rearrangement joins TRBV24-1 to TRBJ1-2; 9 bases agree with TRBD1. CDR1 and CDR2 from the germline V gene are KGHDR and SFDVKD. CDR3 size: 14 residues. V shed 5 bases and J 5 bases; nucleotides not matched to a gene: 5. The CDR3 spells CATSAPGQGYGYTF. In nucleotides, the CDR3 is TGTGCCACCAGTGCCCCGGGACAGGGTTATGGCTACACCTTC.